The 3 T cell receptor beta chains listed next were all sequenced from one sample in a study of cytomegalovirus exposure and HLA in healthy donors (dated by TCRdb to 2016 to 2017). Library generation was performed with the immunoSEQ multiplex PCR assay. The multiplex PCR relied on a mix of 60 forward primers for TCR Vbeta segments and 13 reverse primers for TCR Jbeta segments. What TCRdb holds here is the immuneACCESS table cut down to in-frame rearrangements. Part of the clones is not present; checked against another copy, under half of the missing clones reflect an unresolved V gene, and the others are unexplained. For this sample the table gives 70,000 to 90,000 clones, of which around 80% were detected only once. The ten largest clones take up 9% to 13% of the sample. The sequenced sample was PBMCs. These receptors all stem from a male donor in good health and CMV-seropositive.

The chain joins TRBV19 to TRBJ2-4, with TRBD2 identical over 9 bases. CDR1 LNHDA and CDR2 SQIVND come from the germline V gene (reference sequence). Trimming took 5 bases from V and 0 from J; bases not matched to a gene: 8. The length of the CDR3 is 17 residues. The CDR3 loop is CASSPETSGLAKNIQYF. The CDR3 DNA reads as TGTGCCAGTAGTCCCGAGACTAGCGGCTTAGCCAAAAACATTCAGTACTTC.

The chain recombines TRBV7-3 with TRBJ1-2; D ambiguous. Germline V gives CDR1 SGHTA, CDR2 FQGTGA. The CDR3 is 14 amino acids. V lost 2 bases and J lost 2, with 9 bases in between. Here the CDR3 DNA reads TGTGCCAGCAGCTTAGATCCAGGAAACTATGGCTACACCTTC. It encodes CASSLDPGNYGYTF.

The chain uses TRBV20-1 and TRBJ1-1; D remains unclear. Deletions cut 3 bases from V and 10 bases from J, with 9 bases between. Germline CDR1 DFQATT, CDR2 SNEGSKA (reference sequence). The CDR3 contains 10 residues. CDR3 sequence reads: CSASSRGAFF. For the CDR3, the DNA is TGCAGTGCTAGTAGCCGCGGAGCTTTCTTT.